This T cell receptor beta chain derives from a study of T cell repertoires in cytomegalovirus infection. The overall study: Matching HLA type and CMV infection were both indicated by public TCR beta signatures. Study observations and caveats: Cumulative frequency of public TCR beta families picked out carriers of CMV plus the relevant HLA.

CDR3 length: 18 residues. Germline V lookup: CDR1 SGHTS, CDR2 YDEGEE. Trimming took 6 bases from V and 1 from J; bases not matched to a gene: 14. TCRdb reprocessed the reads with MiXCR, giving one entry per CDR3 protein. The table has about 310,000 distinct CDR3 sequences, around 25% seen once. In regard to this clonotype: Its antigen is unknown.

The J gene is TRBJ1-5, the V gene TRBV5-8; TRBD1 agrees at 9 bases. This clonotype was obtained from a human donor in good health (CMV status not recorded). Some clones in this sample may be carry-over from other donors' samples. Sample: cultured PBMCs, taken from culture after CMV antigen stimulation. CDR3 nucleotide sequence: TGTGCCAGCACCGGGACAGGGTATTCGGGAGCCAGCAATCAGCCCCAGCATTTT. Translated, it gives CASTGTGYSGASNQPQHF.